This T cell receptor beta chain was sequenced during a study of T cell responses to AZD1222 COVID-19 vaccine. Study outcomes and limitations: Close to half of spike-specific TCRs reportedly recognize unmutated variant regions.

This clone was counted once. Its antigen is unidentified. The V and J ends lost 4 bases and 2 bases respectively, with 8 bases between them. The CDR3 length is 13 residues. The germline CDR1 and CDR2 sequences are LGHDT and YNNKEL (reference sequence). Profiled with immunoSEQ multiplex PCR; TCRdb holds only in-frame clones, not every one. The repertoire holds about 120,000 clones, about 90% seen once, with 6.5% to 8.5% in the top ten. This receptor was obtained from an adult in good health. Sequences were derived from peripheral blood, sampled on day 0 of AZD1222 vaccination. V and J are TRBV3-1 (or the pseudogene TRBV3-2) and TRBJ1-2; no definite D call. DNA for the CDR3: TGTGCCAGCAGCCCGGGCGGGAACTATGGCTACACCTTC. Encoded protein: CASSPGGNYGYTF.